Below, 14 T cell receptor beta chains from the same sample are listed, as sequenced in a study of blood T cells in healthy people across ages. The authors ran a second PCR of about 6 to 11 cycles using a sample-barcoded 5' primer and a J-beta primer mix. Each CDR3 protein gets one entry after TCRdb re-called the 5' RACE reads with MiXCR. The sample records 780,000 or so distinct CDR3 sequences, around 50% being singletons. Source material: blood. These receptors all stem from a man aged 35 to 55 in good health.

As concerns this clonotype: This may arise from a read error, as a much more abundant clone is one base away. The chain couples TRBV5-1 to TRBJ2-1; D may be TRBD1 or TRBD2 (6 bases each). CDR3 length equals 13 residues. Trimming took 3 bases from V and 13 from J, leaving 17 bases between them. Per germline, CDR1 SGHRS and CDR2 YFSETQ. The CDR3 reads CASSSQGRETQFF. The CDR3 DNA reads as TGCGCCAGCAGCTCACAGGGTCGGGAGACCCAGTTCTTC.

This sequence joins TRBV2 and TRBJ2-7; perhaps TRBD1 as D (5 bases). Trimming cost V 6 bases and J 3 bases, with 15 bases left between them. The length of the CDR3 is 14 residues. Germline-derived CDR1 and CDR2 are SNHLY and FYNNEI. CDR3 in amino acids: CASRDPKDSYEQYF. In nucleotides, the CDR3 is TGTGCCAGCAGGGACCCGAAAGACAGCTACGAGCAGTACTTC.

The J gene is TRBJ1-5, the V gene TRBV12-3 or TRBV12-4; D unresolved. The V and J ends lost 3 bases and 4 bases respectively, with 10 bases between them. The CDR3 consists of 14 residues. CDR3 sequence reads: CASSLWQSNQPQHF. As DNA, the CDR3 is TGTGCCAGCAGTTTGTGGCAGTCTAATCAGCCCCAGCATTTT.

This clonotype has just a few counts. A much larger clone sits a single nucleotide away, making a read error possible. The chain has TRBV7-9 and TRBJ2-6; D is uncertain. Trimming removed 1 base at V and 0 bases at J, with 7 bases between. CDR3 length: 16 residues. Germline lookup yields CDR1 SEHNR and CDR2 FQNEAQ (reference sequence). The CDR3 coding sequence is TGTGCCAGCAGCTTAGGTGTGAGCTCTGGGGCCAACGTCCTGACTTTC. It yields the protein CASSLGVSSGANVLTF.

A few counts support this clonotype. CDR3 loop: CASGPGDGANVLTF. The CDR3 DNA sequence: TGTGCTAGTGGTCCCGGGGATGGGGCCAACGTCCTGACTTTC. This rearrangement joins TRBV12-5 to TRBJ2-6; the D gene is possibly TRBD2 (5 bases). The germline V gene has CDR1 LGHNT and CDR2 FRNRAP. Trimming took 5 bases from V and 3 from J, leaving 8 bases between them. The CDR3 totals 14 residues.

This clonotype was picked up many times. The rearrangement joins TRBV3-1 to TRBJ2-1; D not certain. Trimming removed 0 bases from V and 2 bases from J, with 14 bases in between. The CDR3 has 17 amino acids. Germline assignment: CDR1 LGHDT and CDR2 YNNKEL (reference sequence). This chain's CDR3 is CASSQDLPHVPYNEQFF. DNA of the CDR3: TGTGCCAGCAGCCAAGATCTCCCTCATGTCCCCTACAATGAGCAGTTCTTC.

The chain joins TRBV7-2 to TRBJ2-1; D gene unclear. The CDR3 is 11 amino acids. CDR1 and CDR2 (germline): SGHTA, FQGNSA. Deletions cut 5 bases from V and 9 bases from J, with 8 bases between. The CDR3 reads CASSPRGEQFF. CDR3 DNA: TGTGCCAGCAGCCCTCGAGGTGAGCAGTTCTTC.

In its sample, this clonotype was seen a few times. This chain uses TRBV29-1 with TRBJ2-1, with TRBD2 as a possible D gene (6 bases). Trimming stripped 6 bases from V and 1 base from J, with 13 bases between. Germline CDR1 reads SQVTM; CDR2 reads ANQGSEA. CDR3 length equals 14 residues. The CDR3 coding sequence is TGCAGCGTCTCCGGGACTTCTTCCTACAATGAGCAGTTCTTC. It encodes CSVSGTSSYNEQFF.

The chain links TRBV27 to TRBJ1-1; possible D gene TRBD1, 5 bases. In germline, CDR1 is MNHEY, CDR2 SMNVEV (reference sequence). Trimming took off 7 bases at V and 1 base at J, with 19 bases between the two ends. The CDR3 loop spans 16 amino acids. The CDR3 reads CASITSGGVGNTEAFF. DNA of the CDR3: TGTGCCAGCATCACTTCAGGAGGGGTAGGGAACACTGAAGCTTTCTTT.

The chain joins TRBV12-3 or TRBV12-4 to TRBJ2-5, with 7 bases identical to TRBD2. The CDR3 length is 14 residues. The J segment lost 3 bases and the V segment lost 4 bases, leaving 5 bases of the junction unmatched. CDR3 loop: CASSYGGNKETQYF. The CDR3 DNA reads as TGTGCCAGCAGTTACGGGGGGAATAAAGAGACCCAGTACTTC.

This clonotype appeared a single time. The junction departs from germline at one end; a sequencing error may be responsible. The chain has TRBV11-2 and TRBJ2-7, with no clear D. The CDR3 runs to 12 residues. From germline, CDR1 is SGHAT and CDR2 FQNNGV. The CDR3 sequence: CDSSWGWEEQYF. The CDR3 DNA is TGTGACAGCAGCTGGGGTTGGGAAGAGCAGTACTTC.

The chain couples TRBV15 to TRBJ2-7, with 7 bases aligning to TRBD1. The CDR3 runs to 14 residues. CDR1 is LNHNV, CDR2 YYDKDF, per germline (reference sequence). V lost 7 bases, J lost 2 bases, and 8 bases stayed unmatched. Here the CDR3 reads CATTPRDRPYEQYF. The CDR3, as DNA: TGTGCCACCACCCCCCGGGACAGACCCTACGAGCAGTACTTC.

This clonotype has just a few counts. The chain carries TRBV4-3 and TRBJ1-5; D gene uncertain. Per the germline V gene, CDR1 is LGHNA and CDR2 is YSLEER. The CDR3 spans 15 residues. Deletions cut 0 bases from V and 5 bases from J, with 11 bases between. CDR3 in DNA: TGCGCCAGCAGCCAAGACGGAGGGAGGTATCAGCCCCAGCATTTT. Amino acid sequence: CASSQDGGRYQPQHF.

V gene TRBV4-2 combines with J gene TRBJ2-4; D is unresolved. The CDR3 has 17 amino acids. Germline V gene data show CDR1 as LGHNA and CDR2 as YNFKEQ. Deletions cut 0 bases from V and 0 bases from J, with 12 bases between. The CDR3, as DNA: TGTGCCAGCAGCCAAGATGCACGACTGACAGCCAAAAACATTCAGTACTTC. The encoded protein is CASSQDARLTAKNIQYF.